Listed below are T cell receptor beta chains from one sample, sequenced in a study of post-analysis software for immune sequencing data. TCRdb used MiXCR to reprocess the PCR reads, holding one entry per CDR3 protein. This sample has about 810,000 distinct CDR3 sequences; around 53% occur once, and the top ten carry about 4.8%. Sequencing was carried out using blood. The receptors here all came from a girl aged 10 to 17 with multiple sclerosis. Both conserved end residues are part of each CDR3. D genes are given only for firm matches. Not all rows give a size; the values are once, few, many and, for expanded clones, a class.

V	size	D	J	DNA	CDR3
TRBV20-1	NA	TRBD2	TRBJ2-1	TGCAGTGCTAGAGATCCTAGCGGGAGGCCTGTCTACAATGAGCAGTTCTTC	CSARDPSGRPVYNEQFF
TRBV7-3	NA	TRBD1	TRBJ2-7	TGTGCCAGCAGCTCCGGACAGGGGGCGAGGCAGTACTTC	CASSSGQGARQYF
TRBV29-1	NA	NA	TRBJ2-7	TGCAGCGTTGAGATTTCGGGGAACTACGAGCAGTACTTC	CSVEISGNYEQYF
TRBV12-3/TRBV12-4	NA	NA	TRBJ2-7	TGTGCCAGCAGTCCGGGCCTGCGGGTCGAGCAGTACTTC	CASSPGLRVEQYF
TRBV3-1	NA	TRBD1	TRBJ1-2	TGTGCCAGCAGCCAATTCCCAATGACAGGGATTAACTATGGCTACACCTTC	CASSQFPMTGINYGYTF
TRBV10-3	NA	NA	TRBJ2-5	TGTGCCATCAGTGCCGAGGGACCCCAAGAGACCCAGTACTTC	CAISAEGPQETQYF
TRBV20-1	NA	NA	TRBJ1-3	TGCAGTGCTGCTCAGGGGAGAGGAAACACCATATATTTT	CSAAQGRGNTIYF
TRBV20-1	NA	NA	TRBJ2-7	TGCAGTGAAAACCGACTGCAAAGTGGCGAGCAGTACTTC	CSENRLQSGEQYF
TRBV6-4	NA	NA	TRBJ2-1	TGTGCCAGCAGTGACTCTCCGGAGGGCCCGGCCAATGAGCAGTTCTTC	CASSDSPEGPANEQFF
TRBV20-1	NA	NA	TRBJ2-1	TGCAGTGCTAGTTCAGGACAGAACAATGAGCAGTTCTTC	CSASSGQNNEQFF
TRBV7-8	few	NA	TRBJ2-7	TGTGCCAGCCTCCCTTTTAGGGGGTCCTACGAGCAGTACTTC	CASLPFRGSYEQYF
TRBV6-5	NA	NA	TRBJ2-1	TGTGCCAGCAGTTACTCCGACAGGGAGGTTTACAATGAGCAGTTCTTC	CASSYSDREVYNEQFF
TRBV5-1	NA	TRBD1	TRBJ2-7	TGCGCCAGCAGCCCGGGACAGGGAAAAGGCTACGAGCAGTACTTC	CASSPGQGKGYEQYF
TRBV20-1	NA	NA	TRBJ2-7	TGCAGTGCTGGGTCATTGGGGCGCGCCTACGAGCAGTACTTC	CSAGSLGRAYEQYF
TRBV5-1	NA	NA	TRBJ2-2	TGCGCCAGCAGCTCGGAGTCCACCGGGGAGCTGTTTTTT	CASSSESTGELFF
TRBV2	NA	TRBD1	TRBJ1-2	TGTGCCAGCGATAAGACAGGGGAGGGCTACACCTTC	CASDKTGEGYTF
TRBV5-5	NA	TRBD2	TRBJ2-1	TGTGCCAGCAGCATGGGACTAGCAGTTGACAATGAGCAGTTCTTC	CASSMGLAVDNEQFF
TRBV7-9	NA	TRBD2	TRBJ2-7	TGTGCCAGCAGCTTCTACCTAGCGGGGGGACTTGGTGAGCAGTACTTC	CASSFYLAGGLGEQYF
TRBV7-3	few	NA	TRBJ1-2	TGTGCCAGCAGCTTCGGGGGGCCCTATGGCTACACCTTC	CASSFGGPYGYTF
TRBV20-1	NA	NA	TRBJ2-5	TGCAGTGCCGCGAGGCTGGAAGAGACCCAGTACTTC	CSAARLEETQYF
TRBV20-1	NA	NA	TRBJ2-5	TGCAGTGCTAGAACGGTCCACTTGGACGAAGAGACCCAGTACTTC	CSARTVHLDEETQYF
TRBV7-8	few	NA	TRBJ2-7	TGTGCCAGCAGCGAAGAGACCCCTAATAGGAAGCAGTACTTC	CASSEETPNRKQYF